This T cell receptor (beta chain) derives from a study of T cell responses to AZD1222 COVID-19 vaccine. Some clones are missing from TCRdb's copy, which holds only in-frame ones; the method was immunoSEQ multiplex PCR. The sample has roughly 100,000 clones, 85% to 90% seen once. The V and J ends lost 0 bases and 5 bases respectively, with 2 bases between them. CDR3 length: 11 amino acids. Per germline, CDR1 LGHDT and CDR2 YNNKEL (reference sequence). The chain recombines TRBV3-1 (or the pseudogene TRBV3-2) with TRBJ2-7; D gene uncertain. This TCR was sampled from an adult in good health. The specimen comprised peripheral blood, sampled on day 0 of AZD1222 vaccination. In nucleotides, the CDR3 is TGTGCCAGCAGCCAAGATAACGAGCAGTACTTC. Residues: CASSQDNEQYF.